Listed here are 23 T cell receptor beta chains from one sample, sequenced in a study of T cells in Graves' hyperthyroidism and ophthalmopathy. TCR beta CDR3 regions were amplified from RNA. The study used the HTBI primer set for a first-round RT-PCR of the TCR CDR3. TCRdb fed the multiplex PCR reads into MiXCR, producing one record per CDR3 protein. The sample has fewer than 650,000 distinct CDR3 sequences; about 15% are singletons. Sequencing was performed on blood. Receptor source: a woman aged 40 to 50 with Graves' hyperthyroidism.

V is TRBV5-6 and J is TRBJ1-2, with D unclear. Germline loops: CDR1 SGHDT, CDR2 YYEEEE. The ends were cut back, 0 bases at V and 8 bases at J, with 17 bases in the middle. This CDR3 spans 15 amino acids. The CDR3 reads CASSLASSGLGGYTF. Written as DNA, the CDR3 is TGTGCCAGCAGCTTGGCGTCTTCCGGCCTAGGGGGCTACACCTTC.

This clonotype was found many times. The rearrangement joins TRBV11-2 to TRBJ2-7, with TRBD1 matching over 10 bases. With V trimmed by 1 base and J by 2 bases, 2 bases remained unmatched. The germline V gene encodes CDR1 SGHAT and CDR2 FQNNGV. The CDR3 sequence is 15 residues long. The CDR3, as DNA: TGTGCCAGCAGCTTAGGAGGGACAGGGGCCTACGAGCAGTACTTC. Protein product: CASSLGGTGAYEQYF.

This clonotype turned up a few times. The chain is built from TRBV3-1 and TRBJ2-5, with D perhaps TRBD1 or TRBD2 (5 bases each). Trimming removed 7 bases at V and 5 bases at J, with 17 bases between. CDR3 length: 14 amino acids. CDR1 and CDR2 from the germline V gene are LGHDT and YNNKEL (reference sequence). This CDR3 reads CASTPEEGRETQYF. CDR3 in DNA: TGTGCCAGCACCCCAGAAGAGGGACGGGAGACCCAGTACTTC.

This clonotype was picked up many times. V usage is TRBV27 and J usage is TRBJ1-6; no reliable D call. Looked up from germline, CDR1 is MNHEY and CDR2 is SMNVEV (reference sequence). The CDR3 is 18 amino acids. V was clipped by 4 bases and J by 8 bases, with 24 bases between them. The CDR3 is CASSSDSPRFDRDSPLHF. The CDR3 coding sequence is TGTGCCAGCAGTTCGGATAGTCCCCGGTTCGATAGAGATTCACCCCTCCACTTT.

This clonotype appeared many times. V is TRBV12-3 or TRBV12-4 and J is TRBJ1-1; D unclear. The CDR3 covers 17 residues. V was clipped by 5 bases and J by 1 base, with 20 bases between them. In DNA form, the CDR3 reads TGTGCCAGCAGTCCCGGAGTGGGTGAAGAAAAGAACACTGAAGCTTTCTTT. Translation gives CASSPGVGEEKNTEAFF.

The chain links TRBV7-9 to TRBJ2-2; TRBD1 matches at 7 bases. The CDR3 totals 15 residues. V shed 5 bases, J shed 4 bases, and the junction held 7 bases outside the gene matches. Germline CDR1 reads SEHNR; CDR2 reads FQNEAQ (reference sequence). The CDR3 nucleotides are TGTGCCAGCAGCCCAGCGGCAGGGGGCACCGGGGAGCTGTTTTTT. It specifies CASSPAAGGTGELFF.

This clonotype was recorded many times. The CDR3 sequence: CASSLLNGFNSPLHF. The CDR3 bases are TGTGCCAGCAGCCTCCTGAACGGATTTAATTCACCCCTCCACTTT. This chain joins TRBV11-3 and TRBJ1-6; D not certain. V shed 5 bases and J shed 6 bases, with 14 bases lying between them. The CDR3 has 15 amino acids. Germline V gives CDR1 SGHNT, CDR2 YENEEA.

Concerning this clonotype itself: A much more abundant neighbour one base away suggests this may be a read error. The genes are TRBV20-1 and TRBJ2-7; TRBD2 is a possible D gene (6 bases). This CDR3 has 16 residues. V lost 5 bases to trimming and J lost 4 bases, with 24 bases between them. CDR1 and CDR2 (germline): DFQATT, SNEGSKA (reference sequence). CDR3 in DNA: TGCAGTGCTGGACCAGACGGGCGGGGCCAAGCTTACGAGCAGTACTTC. Its translation is CSAGPDGRGQAYEQYF.

This clonotype was detected only a few times. This rearrangement joins TRBV19 to TRBJ1-2, with 11 bases fitting TRBD1. The CDR3 length is 14 residues. V lost 7 bases and J lost 8; bases outside the gene matches: 9. The germline V gene has CDR1 LNHDA and CDR2 SQIVND (reference sequence). The CDR3 reads CASTRTGGAEGYTF. DNA of the CDR3: TGTGCCAGTACCCGGACAGGGGGCGCGGAGGGCTACACCTTC.

The chain links TRBV10-3 to TRBJ1-6; the D is unclear. The CDR3 is 12 amino acids. The germline gives CDR1 ENHRY, CDR2 SYGVKD. The V and J ends lost 8 bases and 11 bases respectively, with 13 bases between them. The CDR3 nucleotides are TGTGCCATCGGGCGGACTGGGGCACCCCTCCACTTT. This sequence encodes CAIGRTGAPLHF.

This clonotype has a single count. The chain joins TRBV3-1 to TRBJ1-3, with unresolved D. The CDR3 length is 17 residues. Germline V gives CDR1 LGHDT, CDR2 YNNKEL (reference sequence). The V and J ends lost 4 bases and 0 bases respectively, with 16 bases between them. CDR3 sequence: CASSLGAGGSSGNTIYF. CDR3 sequence (DNA): TGTGCCAGCAGCCTAGGAGCGGGCGGCTCCTCTGGAAACACCATATATTTT.

This clonotype was detected a few times. The chain recombines TRBV19 with TRBJ2-5; the D is unclear. The CDR3 covers 15 residues. Germline assignment: CDR1 LNHDA and CDR2 SQIVND (reference sequence). The V gene lost 3 bases and the J gene lost 5 bases, with 16 bases spanning the gap. The CDR3 sequence is CASSINWITRETQYF. The DNA of the CDR3 is TGTGCCAGTAGTATCAACTGGATAACGAGGGAGACCCAGTACTTC.

This clonotype was seen more than once but under ten times. The chain couples TRBV6-1 to TRBJ1-1; a weak D match, TRBD1 (5 bases). Germline V gene sequence: CDR1 MNHNS, CDR2 SASEGT. The CDR3 contains 13 residues. The CDR3 loop reads CVTGEGPRGEAFF. CDR3 nucleotide sequence: TGTGTCACCGGAGAGGGACCTCGGGGTGAAGCTTTCTTT.

Ten or more counts support this clonotype. This chain uses TRBV5-6 with TRBJ2-7; TRBD1 agrees at 12 bases. The CDR3 consists of 14 residues. V lost 7 bases, J lost 6 bases, and 8 bases stayed unmatched. CDR1 is SGHDT and CDR2 is YYEEEE in the germline V gene. In DNA, the CDR3 is TGTGCCAGCGACTCCGGGACAGGGGGCGCCGAGCAGTACTTC. It is translated as CASDSGTGGAEQYF. Drawing the rest from reference TRBV5-6 and TRBJ2-7, the complete variable domain is DAGVTQSPTHLIKTRGQQVTLRCSPKSGHDTVSWYQQALGQGPQFIFQYYEEEERQRGNFPDRFSGHQFPNYSSELNVNALLLGDSALYLCASDSGTGGAEQYFGPGTRLTVT.

Turning to this clonotype: This may arise from a read error, as a much more abundant clone is one base away. This rearrangement joins TRBV3-1 to TRBJ1-2; D remains unclear. Germline lookup yields CDR1 LGHDT and CDR2 YNNKEL (reference sequence). This CDR3 is 13 amino acids long. CDR3 amino acids: CAGSQDFQSGYTF. The CDR3, as DNA: TGTGCCGGCAGCCAAGATTTTCAGAGCGGCTACACCTTC.

The rearrangement uses TRBV7-2 and TRBJ2-1; TRBD1 agrees at 8 bases. CDR1 and CDR2 (germline): SGHTA, FQGNSA. This CDR3 comprises 15 residues. Trimming cost V 5 bases and J 6 bases; bases outside gene matches: 9. Here the CDR3 DNA reads TGTGCCAGCAGCGCTACCCGGACAGGGACCAATGAGCAGTTCTTC. It yields the protein CASSATRTGTNEQFF.

The rearrangement uses TRBV20-1 and TRBJ2-1; D may correspond to TRBD1 or TRBD2 (6 bases each). The CDR3 runs 10 residues. Germline CDR1 reads DFQATT; CDR2 reads SNEGSKA (reference sequence). The V end was cut by 5 bases, the J end by 12 bases, with 11 bases between. CDR3 in amino acids: CSAGRGAQFF. The CDR3 DNA sequence: TGCAGTGCTGGTAGGGGGGCGCAGTTCTTC.

This clonotype was seen at least ten times. This chain uses TRBV10-3 with TRBJ2-1, with 9 bases aligning to TRBD1. This CDR3 region has 16 residues. Germline CDR1 and CDR2: ENHRY and SYGVKD. The V segment lost 0 bases and the J segment 9 bases; nucleotides outside the gene matches: 9. The CDR3 DNA reads TGTGCCATCAGTGAGTCAGAAGGAGGGACAGGGACTGAGCAGTTCTTC. Its translation is CAISESEGGTGTEQFF.

In this sample, this clonotype turned up many times. V is TRBV2 and J is TRBJ2-1; 9 bases align to TRBD1. The CDR3 spans 14 residues. The V gene end was trimmed by 7 bases and the J gene end by 5 bases; junction bases not matched to a gene: 6. Germline CDR1 and CDR2: SNHLY and FYNNEI. CDR3 sequence: CASNGQGKNNEQFF. CDR3 DNA sequence: TGTGCCAGCAACGGACAGGGGAAGAACAATGAGCAGTTCTTC.

This clonotype was picked up a small number of times. The V and J genes are TRBV6-1 and TRBJ1-1, with D perhaps matching TRBD1 (5 bases). This CDR3 spans 13 amino acids. The V and J ends lost 6 bases and 1 base respectively, with 9 bases between them. Germline V lookup: CDR1 MNHNS, CDR2 SASEGT. CDR3 in amino acids: CASREDTNTEAFF. Here the CDR3 DNA reads TGTGCCAGCAGAGAGGACACGAACACTGAAGCTTTCTTT.

The chain employs TRBV25-1 and TRBJ2-3, with a tentative D call TRBD2 (5 bases). The CDR3 totals 14 residues. V lost 7 bases and J 1 base, leaving 12 bases between the germline ends. Germline assignment: CDR1 MGHDK and CDR2 SYGVNS. Here the CDR3 DNA reads TGTGCCAGCACCCCCGGAGGCCGCACAGATACGCAGTATTTT. It is translated as CASTPGGRTDTQYF.

This clonotype was counted a few times. The chain recombines TRBV20-1 with TRBJ2-3, with TRBD2 matching 9 bases. After removal of 4 bases from V and 1 base from J, the junction contained 6 bases not matched to a gene. Germline V lookup: CDR1 DFQATT, CDR2 SNEGSKA (reference sequence). The CDR3 is 15 amino acids. DNA of the CDR3: TGCAGTGCTACCAGGACTAGCGAGGGCACAGATACGCAGTATTTT. This translates into CSATRTSEGTDTQYF.

The CDR3 coding sequence is TGTGCCAGCAGCATAGGGGGGGTTACCCAGTACTTC. It yields the protein CASSIGGVTQYF. J is TRBJ2-5 and V is TRBV7-6, with D tentatively TRBD2 (7 bases). Between the trimmed V and J ends, which lost 5 bases and 8 bases, there was a span of 12 bases. CDR3 length: 12 amino acids. Germline V gene data show CDR1 as SGHVS and CDR2 as FNYEAQ.